This T cell receptor beta chain came from a study of cytomegalovirus exposure and HLA in healthy donors. The germline gives CDR1 WNHNN, CDR2 SYGVQD (reference sequence). The CDR3 sequence is 14 residues long. The trim removed 2 bases at V and 7 bases at J, leaving 4 bases unmatched. General study findings and limits: Most TCR sequences were rare, but some public TCRs occurred in many donors. Cytomegalovirus status was reportedly diagnosed by the classifier with high specificity and sensitivity.

The PCR employed 60 Vbeta primers together with 13 Jbeta primers. Repertoires were generated with immunoSEQ multiplex PCR, while TCRdb's copy carries only in-frame clones and drops some. The sample lists tens of thousands of clones; roughly 70% were seen once. A note on this clone: Antigen specificity is unknown.

The chain carries TRBV10-1 and TRBJ2-3; 9 nucleotides agree with TRBD2. This receptor was taken from a man aged 55 to 70 in good health and CMV-seropositive. Sample: PBMCs. The CDR3 DNA sequence: TGCGCCAGCAGTGAGCCTAGCGGGGAACATACGCAGTATTTT. It specifies CASSEPSGEHTQYF.